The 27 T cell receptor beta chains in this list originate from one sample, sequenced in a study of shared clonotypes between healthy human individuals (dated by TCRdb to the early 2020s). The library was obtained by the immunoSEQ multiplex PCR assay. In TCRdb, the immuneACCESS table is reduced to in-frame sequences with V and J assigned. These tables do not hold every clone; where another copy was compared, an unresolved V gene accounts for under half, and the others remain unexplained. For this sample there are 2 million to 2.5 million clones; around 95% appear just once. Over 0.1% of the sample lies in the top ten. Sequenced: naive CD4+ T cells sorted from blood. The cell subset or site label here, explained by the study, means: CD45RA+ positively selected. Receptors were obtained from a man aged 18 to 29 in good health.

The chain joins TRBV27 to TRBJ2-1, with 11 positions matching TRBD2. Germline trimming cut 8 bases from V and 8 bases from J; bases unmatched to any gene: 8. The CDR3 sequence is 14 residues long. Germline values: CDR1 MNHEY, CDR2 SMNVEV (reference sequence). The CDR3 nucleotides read TGTGCCAGCTCGCGGGTAGCGGGGGGGCATGAGCAGTTCTTC. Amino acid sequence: CASSRVAGGHEQFF.

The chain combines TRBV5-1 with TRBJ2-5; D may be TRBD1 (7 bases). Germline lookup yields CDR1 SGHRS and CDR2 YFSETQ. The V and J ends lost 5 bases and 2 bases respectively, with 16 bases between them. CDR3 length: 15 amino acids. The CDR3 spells CASRTQGGRQETQYF. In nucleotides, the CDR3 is TGCGCCAGCAGGACCCAGGGGGGACGGCAAGAGACCCAGTACTTC.

CDR3 region: CATQLPGTGVQETQYF. The CDR3 region has the DNA TGTGCCACCCAGCTTCCTGGGACAGGGGTCCAAGAGACCCAGTACTTC. The chain employs TRBV5-4 and TRBJ2-5; TRBD1 matches 10 bases. Germline V gene data show CDR1 as SGHNT and CDR2 as YYREEE (reference sequence). The length of the CDR3 is 16 residues. The V gene end was trimmed by 9 bases and the J gene end by 1 base; junction bases not matched to a gene: 12.

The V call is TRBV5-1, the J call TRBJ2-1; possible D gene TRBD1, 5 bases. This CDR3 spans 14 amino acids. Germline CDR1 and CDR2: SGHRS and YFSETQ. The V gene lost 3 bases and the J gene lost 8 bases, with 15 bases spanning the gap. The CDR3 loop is CASSSGRGGDEQFF. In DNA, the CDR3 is TGCGCCAGCAGCTCCGGTAGGGGCGGCGATGAGCAGTTCTTC.

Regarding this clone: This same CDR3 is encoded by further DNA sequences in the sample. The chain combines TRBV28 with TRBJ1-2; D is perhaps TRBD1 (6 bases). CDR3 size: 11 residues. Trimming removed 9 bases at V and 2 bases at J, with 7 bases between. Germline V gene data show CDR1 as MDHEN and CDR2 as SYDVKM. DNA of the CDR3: TGTGCCAGTACAGGGAACTATGGCTACACCTTC. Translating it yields CASTGNYGYTF.

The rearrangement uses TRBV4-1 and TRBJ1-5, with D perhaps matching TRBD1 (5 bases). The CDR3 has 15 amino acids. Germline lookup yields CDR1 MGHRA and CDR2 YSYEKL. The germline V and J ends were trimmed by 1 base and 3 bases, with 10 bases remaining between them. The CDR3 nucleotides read TGCGCCAGCAGCCAAGGGGGCGCCCCCAATCAGCCCCAGCATTTT. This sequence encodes CASSQGGAPNQPQHF.

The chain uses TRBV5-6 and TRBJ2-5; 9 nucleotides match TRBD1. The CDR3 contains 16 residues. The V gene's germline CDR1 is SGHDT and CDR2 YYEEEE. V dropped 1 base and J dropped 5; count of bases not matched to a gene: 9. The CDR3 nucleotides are TGTGCCAGCAGCTTGTTGGGACAGGGATCATGGGAGACCCAGTACTTC. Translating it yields CASSLLGQGSWETQYF.

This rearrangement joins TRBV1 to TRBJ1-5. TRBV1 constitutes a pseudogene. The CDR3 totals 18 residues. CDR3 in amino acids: CTSSQDGRGIMGNQPQHF. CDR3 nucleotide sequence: TGCACCAGCAGCCAAGATGGGAGGGGGATAATGGGCAATCAGCCCCAGCATTTT.

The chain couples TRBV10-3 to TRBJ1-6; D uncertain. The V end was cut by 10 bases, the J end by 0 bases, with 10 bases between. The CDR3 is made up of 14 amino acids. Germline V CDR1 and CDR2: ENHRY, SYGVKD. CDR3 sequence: CATSKSSYNSPLHF. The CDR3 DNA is TGTGCCACCTCCAAGAGCTCCTATAATTCACCCCTCCACTTT.

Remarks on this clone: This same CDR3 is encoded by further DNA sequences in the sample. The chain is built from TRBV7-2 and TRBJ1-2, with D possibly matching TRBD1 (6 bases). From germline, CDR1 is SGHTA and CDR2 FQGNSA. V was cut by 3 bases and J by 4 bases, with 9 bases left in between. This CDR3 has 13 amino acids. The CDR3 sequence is CASSLSQGYGYTF. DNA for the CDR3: TGTGCCAGCAGCTTGTCACAGGGCTATGGCTACACCTTC.

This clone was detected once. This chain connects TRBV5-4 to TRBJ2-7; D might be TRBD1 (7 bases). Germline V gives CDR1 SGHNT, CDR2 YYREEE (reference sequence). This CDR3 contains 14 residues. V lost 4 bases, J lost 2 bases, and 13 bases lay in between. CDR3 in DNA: TGTGCCAGCAGCCCCAGGGGGGCCCCCTACGAGCAGTACTTC. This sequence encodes CASSPRGAPYEQYF. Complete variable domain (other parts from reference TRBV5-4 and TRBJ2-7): ETGVTQSPTHLIKTRGQQVTLRCSSQSGHNTVSWYQQALGQGPQFIFQYYREEENGRGNFPPRFSGLQFPNYSSELNVNALELDDSALYLCASSPRGAPYEQYFGPGTRLTVT.

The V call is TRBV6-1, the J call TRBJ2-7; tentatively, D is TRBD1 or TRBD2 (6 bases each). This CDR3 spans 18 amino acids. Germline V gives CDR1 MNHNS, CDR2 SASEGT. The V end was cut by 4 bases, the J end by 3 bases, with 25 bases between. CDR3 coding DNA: TGTGCCAGCAGTGCGCGCCGTTGGGGGGCGACGGGTTTCTACGAGCAGTACTTC. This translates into CASSARRWGATGFYEQYF.

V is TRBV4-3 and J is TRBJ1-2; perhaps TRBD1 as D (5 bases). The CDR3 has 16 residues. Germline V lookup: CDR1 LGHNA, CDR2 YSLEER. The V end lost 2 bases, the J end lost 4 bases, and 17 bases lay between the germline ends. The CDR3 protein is CASSQNRGAPVYGYTF. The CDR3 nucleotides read TGCGCCAGCAGCCAAAATCGCGGGGCCCCCGTCTATGGCTACACCTTC.

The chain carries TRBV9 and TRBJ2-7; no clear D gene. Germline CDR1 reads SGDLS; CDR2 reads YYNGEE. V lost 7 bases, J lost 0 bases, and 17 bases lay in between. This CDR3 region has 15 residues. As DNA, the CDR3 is TGTGCCAGCTCCCCCTCTCCTCATGACTCCTACGAGCAGTACTTC. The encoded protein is CASSPSPHDSYEQYF.

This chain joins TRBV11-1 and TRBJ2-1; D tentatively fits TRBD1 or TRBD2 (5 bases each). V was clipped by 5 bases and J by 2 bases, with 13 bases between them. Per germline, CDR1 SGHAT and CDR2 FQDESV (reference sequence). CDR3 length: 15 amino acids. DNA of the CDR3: TGTGCCAGCAGCATAAGGGGAGCCCCCTACAATGAGCAGTTCTTC. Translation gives CASSIRGAPYNEQFF.

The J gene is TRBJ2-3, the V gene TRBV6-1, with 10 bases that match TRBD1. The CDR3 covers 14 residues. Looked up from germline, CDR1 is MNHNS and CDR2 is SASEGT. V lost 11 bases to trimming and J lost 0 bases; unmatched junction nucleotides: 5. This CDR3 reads CACRDRGSTDTQYF. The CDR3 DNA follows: TGTGCCTGCCGGGACAGGGGAAGCACAGATACGCAGTATTTT.

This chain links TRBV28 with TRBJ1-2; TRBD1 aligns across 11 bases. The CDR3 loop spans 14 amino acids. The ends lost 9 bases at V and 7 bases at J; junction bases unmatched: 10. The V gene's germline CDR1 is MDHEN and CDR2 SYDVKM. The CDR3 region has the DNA TGTGCCAGTGGACTCGGGACAGGGGGGGGTGGCTACACCTTC. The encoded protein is CASGLGTGGGGYTF.

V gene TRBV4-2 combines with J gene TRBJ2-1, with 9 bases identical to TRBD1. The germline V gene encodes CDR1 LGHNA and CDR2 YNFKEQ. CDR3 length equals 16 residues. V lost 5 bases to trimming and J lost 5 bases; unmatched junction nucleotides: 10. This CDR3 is CASSSPTGGWDNEQFF. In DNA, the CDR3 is TGTGCCAGCAGCTCCCCGACAGGGGGGTGGGACAATGAGCAGTTCTTC.

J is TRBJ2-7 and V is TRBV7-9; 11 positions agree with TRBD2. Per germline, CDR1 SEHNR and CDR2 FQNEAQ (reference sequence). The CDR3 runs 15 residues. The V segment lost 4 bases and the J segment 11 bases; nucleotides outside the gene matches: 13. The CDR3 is CASSSALAGAQVKYF. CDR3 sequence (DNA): TGTGCCAGCAGCTCCGCACTAGCGGGGGCCCAAGTGAAGTACTTC. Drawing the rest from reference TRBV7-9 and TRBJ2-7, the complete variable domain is DTGVSQNPRHKITKRGQNVTFRCDPISEHNRLYWYRQTLGQGPEFLTYFQNEAQLEKSRLLSDRFSAERPKGSFSTLEIQRTEQGDSAMYLCASSSALAGAQVKYFGPGTRLTVT.

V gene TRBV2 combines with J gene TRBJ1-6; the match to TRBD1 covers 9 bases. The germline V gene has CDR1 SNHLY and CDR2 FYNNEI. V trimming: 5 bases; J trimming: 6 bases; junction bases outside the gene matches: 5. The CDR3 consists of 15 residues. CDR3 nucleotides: TGTGCCAGCAGTAAGGACAGGGGCGCTAATTCACCCCTCCACTTT. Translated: CASSKDRGANSPLHF.

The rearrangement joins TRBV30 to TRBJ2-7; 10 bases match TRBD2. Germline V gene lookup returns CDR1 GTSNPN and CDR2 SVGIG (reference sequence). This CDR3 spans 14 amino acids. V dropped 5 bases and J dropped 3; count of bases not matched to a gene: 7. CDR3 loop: CAWGRAGGNYEQYF. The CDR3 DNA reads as TGTGCCTGGGGACGAGCGGGAGGGAACTACGAGCAGTACTTC.

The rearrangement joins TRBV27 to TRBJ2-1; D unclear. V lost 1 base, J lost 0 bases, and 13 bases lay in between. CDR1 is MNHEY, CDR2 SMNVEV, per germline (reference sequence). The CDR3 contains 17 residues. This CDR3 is CASSLWSIGSSYNEQFF. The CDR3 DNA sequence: TGTGCCAGCAGTTTATGGTCTATTGGTAGCTCCTACAATGAGCAGTTCTTC.

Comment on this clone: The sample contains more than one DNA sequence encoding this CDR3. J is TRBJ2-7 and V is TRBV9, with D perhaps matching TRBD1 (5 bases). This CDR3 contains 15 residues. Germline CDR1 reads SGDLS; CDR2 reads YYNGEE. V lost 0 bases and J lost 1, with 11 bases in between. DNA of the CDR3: TGTGCCAGCAGCGTAGCGCAGGGTTCGTCCTACGAGCAGTACTTC. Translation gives CASSVAQGSSYEQYF. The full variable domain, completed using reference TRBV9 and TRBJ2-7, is DSGVTQTPKHLITATGQRVTLRCSPRSGDLSVYWYQQSLDQGLQFLIQYYNGEERAKGNILERFSAQQFPDLHSELNLSSLELGDSALYFCASSVAQGSSYEQYFGPGTRLTVT.

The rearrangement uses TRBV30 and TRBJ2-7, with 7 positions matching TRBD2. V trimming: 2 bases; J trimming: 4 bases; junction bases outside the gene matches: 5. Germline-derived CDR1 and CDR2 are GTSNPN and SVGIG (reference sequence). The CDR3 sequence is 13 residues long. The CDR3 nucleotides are TGTGCCTGGAGTTCCCCTAGCGGTTACGAGCAGTACTTC. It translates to CAWSSPSGYEQYF.

CDR3 in amino acids: CASSLTSGRSEQFF. The CDR3 coding sequence is TGTGCCAGCAGTCTTACTAGCGGGAGGAGTGAGCAGTTCTTC. The rearrangement uses TRBV7-2 and TRBJ2-1, with 12 bases matching TRBD2. With V trimmed by 6 bases and J by 9 bases, 6 bases remained unmatched. The CDR3 is made up of 14 amino acids. Germline loops: CDR1 SGHTA, CDR2 FQGNSA.

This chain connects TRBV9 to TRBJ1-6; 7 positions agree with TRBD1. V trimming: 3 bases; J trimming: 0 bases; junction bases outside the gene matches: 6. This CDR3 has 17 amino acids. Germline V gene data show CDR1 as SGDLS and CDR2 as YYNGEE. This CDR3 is CASSAGQVNSYNSPLHF. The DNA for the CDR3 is TGTGCCAGCAGCGCCGGACAGGTGAACTCCTATAATTCACCCCTCCACTTT.

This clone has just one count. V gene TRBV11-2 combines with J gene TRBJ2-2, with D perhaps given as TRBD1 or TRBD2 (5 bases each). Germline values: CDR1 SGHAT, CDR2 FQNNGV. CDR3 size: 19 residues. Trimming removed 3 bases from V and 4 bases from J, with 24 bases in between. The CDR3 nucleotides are TGTGCCAGCAGCTTCGCCACATCAGTAGGGACCACCCTCACCGGGGAGCTGTTTTTT. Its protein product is CASSFATSVGTTLTGELFF.